The 21 T cell receptor beta chains reported below all come from one sample, sequenced in a study of shared clonotypes between healthy human individuals. The assay was immunoSEQ multiplex PCR, and TCRdb's table has in-frame clones only and misses some. This sample yields 1,500,000 or so clones, of which roughly 96% are seen a single time; about 1.2% belongs to the top ten. Sequencing used naive CD4+ T cells sorted from blood. Subset reported: CD45RA+ positively selected. All receptors derive from a man aged 30 to 39 in good health.

The count of this clone is one. CDR3 loop: CASSYSSAYTEAFF. The DNA of the CDR3 is TGTGCCAGCAGTTACTCCAGCGCGTACACTGAAGCTTTCTTT. This chain joins TRBV6-5 and TRBJ1-1; D gene uncertain. Germline CDR1 is MNHEY and CDR2 is SVGAGI. The CDR3 consists of 14 residues. The V end lost 0 bases, the J end lost 3 bases, and 8 bases lay between the germline ends.

This clone was seen a handful of times. V and J are TRBV6-5 and TRBJ2-7, with TRBD2 as a possible D gene (6 bases). The V gene lost 2 bases and the J gene lost 11 bases, with 13 bases spanning the gap. CDR3 size: 12 residues. Looked up from germline, CDR1 is MNHEY and CDR2 is SVGAGI. The CDR3 coding sequence is TGTGCCAGCAGTTACGGAGCGGGCAGGGAGTACTTC. The encoded protein is CASSYGAGREYF.

The chain uses TRBV7-8 and TRBJ2-7; D may be TRBD2 (5 bases). The CDR3 covers 16 residues. Per the germline V gene, CDR1 is SGHVS and CDR2 is FQNEAQ. The V end lost 5 bases, the J end lost 3 bases, and 20 bases lay between the germline ends. The CDR3 DNA reads TGTGCCAGCAGCCCACTGATGGGAGCGCTCGACTACGAGCAGTACTTC. Its translation is CASSPLMGALDYEQYF.

This chain links TRBV5-1 with TRBJ2-3; 9 bases match TRBD2. The germline CDR1 and CDR2 sequences are SGHRS and YFSETQ. The CDR3 contains 15 residues. V gave up 2 bases and J gave up 3 bases; unmatched junction bases: 4. The CDR3 loop is CASSLGGLATDTQYF. The CDR3 DNA is TGCGCCAGCAGCTTAGGAGGACTAGCGACAGATACGCAGTATTTT.

This rearrangement joins TRBV15 to TRBJ2-5; D uncertain. Trimming cost V 0 bases and J 4 bases, with 15 bases left between them. The CDR3 consists of 16 residues. The germline V gene has CDR1 LNHNV and CDR2 YYDKDF (reference sequence). The CDR3 region is CATSRDLLGNRETQYF. CDR3 DNA: TGTGCCACCAGCAGAGATCTTCTAGGGAATCGAGAGACCCAGTACTTC.

The chain is built from TRBV6-5 and TRBJ1-2, with D perhaps TRBD1 (5 bases). The germline CDR1 and CDR2 sequences are MNHEY and SVGAGI. Trimming shortened V by 0 bases and J by 1 base, and 9 bases separated the two germline ends. The CDR3 is made up of 15 amino acids. The CDR3 DNA reads as TGTGCCAGCAGTTACTCATATCAGGGTAACTATGGCTACACCTTC. Translation gives CASSYSYQGNYGYTF.

The chain has TRBV7-8 and TRBJ1-2; maybe TRBD1 (6 bases). Trimming left V 8 bases short and J 7 bases short, with 20 bases between. CDR3 length: 14 amino acids. The germline V gene has CDR1 SGHVS and CDR2 FQNEAQ. CDR3 residues: CASVQGHRVGGYTF. CDR3 bases: TGTGCCAGCGTTCAGGGGCACAGGGTCGGTGGCTACACCTTC.

DNA of the CDR3: TGCGCCAGCGGCTGGGACAATGAGCAGTTCTTC. It encodes CASGWDNEQFF. The rearrangement uses TRBV10-1 and TRBJ2-1; D not certain. Germline CDR1 and CDR2: WNHNN and SYGVQD (reference sequence). The CDR3 contains 11 residues. V was trimmed by 8 bases and J by 5 bases, leaving 7 bases between them.

V gene TRBV14 combines with J gene TRBJ2-4, with D perhaps TRBD2 (5 bases). The V gene's germline CDR1 is SGHDN and CDR2 FVKESK. This CDR3 contains 17 residues. Trimming shortened V by 1 base and J by 0 bases, and 13 bases separated the two germline ends. The CDR3 is CASSQGMGRLAKNIQYF. The CDR3 DNA follows: TGTGCCAGCAGCCAAGGGATGGGGAGATTAGCCAAAAACATTCAGTACTTC.

The chain employs TRBV29-1 and TRBJ1-1; 8 bases align to TRBD1. The CDR3 runs 14 residues. The germline gives CDR1 SQVTM, CDR2 ANQGSEA. Losses at the gene ends were 6 bases for V and 0 bases for J; bases not matched to a gene: 6. Here the CDR3 reads CSVGQVGMNTEAFF. CDR3 nucleotide sequence: TGCAGCGTGGGACAGGTAGGGATGAACACTGAAGCTTTCTTT.

This chain connects TRBV2 to TRBJ1-1; no clear D. The V gene's germline CDR1 is SNHLY and CDR2 FYNNEI. The CDR3 is 13 residues long. Deletions cut 6 bases from V and 5 bases from J, with 13 bases between. The CDR3 coding sequence is TGTGCCAGCAGGGCCGATATGAGGACTGAAGCTTTCTTT. Translated: CASRADMRTEAFF.

V gene TRBV4-1 combines with J gene TRBJ2-7; weak D call: TRBD2 (5 bases). Germline CDR1 reads MGHRA; CDR2 reads YSYEKL. The V gene lost 1 base and the J gene lost 3 bases, with 10 bases spanning the gap. The CDR3 has 14 amino acids. CDR3 amino acids: CASSQGEGSYEQYF. In DNA, the CDR3 is TGCGCCAGCAGCCAAGGTGAGGGTAGCTACGAGCAGTACTTC.

The J gene is TRBJ1-2, the V gene TRBV7-9; D call uncertain. Trimming took off 1 base at V and 0 bases at J, with 6 bases between the two ends. The CDR3 totals 14 residues. Germline CDR1 is SEHNR and CDR2 is FQNEAQ (reference sequence). The CDR3 DNA is TGTGCCAGCAGCTTAGGGATAGCTAACTATGGCTACACCTTC. As protein: CASSLGIANYGYTF. Together with reference TRBV7-9 and TRBJ1-2, the CDR3 gives the full variable domain: DTGVSQNPRHKITKRGQNVTFRCDPISEHNRLYWYRQTLGQGPEFLTYFQNEAQLEKSRLLSDRFSAERPKGSFSTLEIQRTEQGDSAMYLCASSLGIANYGYTFGSGTRLTVV.

The V gene is TRBV9, the J gene TRBJ1-4, with 8 bases that match TRBD1. The CDR3 extends over 17 amino acids. V was pared by 0 bases and J by 2 bases, with 6 bases of the junction left unmatched. CDR1 is SGDLS, CDR2 YYNGEE, per germline. Here the CDR3 DNA reads TGTGCCAGCAGCGTAGGCATCGGGACAGGTACTAATGAAAAACTGTTTTTT. As protein: CASSVGIGTGTNEKLFF.

This clone was seen once. The same CDR3 is also encoded by other DNA sequences in this sample. The chain is built from TRBV6-5 and TRBJ2-7, with D possibly matching TRBD1 (5 bases). Germline assignment: CDR1 MNHEY and CDR2 SVGAGI. V was cut by 6 bases and J by 0 bases, with 9 bases left in between. The CDR3 runs 13 residues. CDR3 bases: TGTGCCAGCAGGCAGGGTTCCTCCTACGAGCAGTACTTC. This gives the protein CASRQGSSYEQYF.

The chain has TRBV28 and TRBJ1-2, with D hard to call. Trimming removed 4 bases from V and 10 bases from J, with 10 bases in between. The CDR3 has 11 amino acids. The germline V gene has CDR1 MDHEN and CDR2 SYDVKM. CDR3 sequence: CASSSLRPYTF. Here the CDR3 DNA reads TGTGCCAGCAGTTCCCTTAGGCCCTACACCTTC.

The chain recombines TRBV27 with TRBJ1-3; weak D call: TRBD1 (5 bases). This CDR3 contains 13 residues. The germline V and J ends were trimmed by 9 bases and 0 bases, with 9 bases remaining between them. CDR1 is MNHEY and CDR2 is SMNVEV in the germline V gene (reference sequence). The CDR3 nucleotides read TGTGCCAGTATAGACAGCTCTGGAAACACCATATATTTT. Amino acid sequence: CASIDSSGNTIYF.

This sequence joins TRBV27 and TRBJ1-5; the D is unclear. Per the germline V gene, CDR1 is MNHEY and CDR2 is SMNVEV (reference sequence). CDR3 length: 17 amino acids. Between the trimmed V and J ends, which lost 5 bases and 1 base, there was a span of 18 bases. This CDR3 reads CASSQYGEDLSNQPQHF. The CDR3 region has the DNA TGTGCCAGCAGTCAATATGGGGAGGACCTAAGCAATCAGCCCCAGCATTTT.

Remarks on this clone: A read error may produce the germline difference seen at one junction end. This rearrangement joins TRBV4-3 to TRBJ2-3; perhaps TRBD1 as D (5 bases). CDR1 and CDR2 (germline): LGHNA, YSLEER. This CDR3 has 13 residues. CDR3: CASSQEWGSPHRF. CDR3 nucleotides: TGCGCCAGCAGCCAAGAGTGGGGCAGCCCCCACCGTTTT.

The chain combines TRBV5-1 with TRBJ2-7; D is undetermined. V lost 4 bases to trimming and J lost 2 bases, with 13 bases between them. The CDR3 is 14 amino acids. The germline CDR1 and CDR2 sequences are SGHRS and YFSETQ. The CDR3 reads CASSLTKGTYEQYF. DNA of the CDR3: TGCGCCAGCAGCCTAACCAAGGGTACCTACGAGCAGTACTTC.

The J gene is TRBJ1-4, the V gene TRBV18, with 11 positions matching TRBD1. Germline assignment: CDR1 KGHSH and CDR2 LQKENI. V gave up 4 bases and J gave up 7 bases; unmatched junction bases: 8. This CDR3 region has 16 residues. CDR3 nucleotide sequence: TGTGCCAGCTCACAAAAATCCGGGACAGGGGGTGAAAAACTGTTTTTT. This translates into CASSQKSGTGGEKLFF.